The TCR beta chain under discussion was sequenced for a study of blood T cell repertoires in COVID-19. In the study overall: Samples came from the United States, Italy and Spain, spanning acute and convalescent COVID-19. T cells, B-cell-depleted T cells, or PBMCs provided the cDNA or gDNA that served as material.

V dropped 3 bases and J dropped 4 bases, with 6 bases sitting between them. Germline CDR1 is SGHRS and CDR2 is YFSETQ. The CDR3 extends over 12 amino acids. Original analysis: Amplification from reference gene primers served as the basis for estimated nucleated cell counts. Generated by immunoSEQ multiplex PCR, the TCRdb table keeps only in-frame clones and is missing some. That table supplies the V and J calls and clone size; D and trimming were determined from the DNA. The table has roughly 250,000 clones, about four fifths seen once; the top ten hold approximately 4.5%. The TCR was taken from a woman aged 70 to 79 with acute or convalescent COVID-19. The rearrangement uses TRBV5-1 and TRBJ2-3, with D possibly matching TRBD1 (5 bases). The material sequenced was peripheral blood. In DNA form, the CDR3 reads TGCGCCAGCAGCTCACAGGCAGATACGCAGTATTTT. Translation gives CASSSQADTQYF.